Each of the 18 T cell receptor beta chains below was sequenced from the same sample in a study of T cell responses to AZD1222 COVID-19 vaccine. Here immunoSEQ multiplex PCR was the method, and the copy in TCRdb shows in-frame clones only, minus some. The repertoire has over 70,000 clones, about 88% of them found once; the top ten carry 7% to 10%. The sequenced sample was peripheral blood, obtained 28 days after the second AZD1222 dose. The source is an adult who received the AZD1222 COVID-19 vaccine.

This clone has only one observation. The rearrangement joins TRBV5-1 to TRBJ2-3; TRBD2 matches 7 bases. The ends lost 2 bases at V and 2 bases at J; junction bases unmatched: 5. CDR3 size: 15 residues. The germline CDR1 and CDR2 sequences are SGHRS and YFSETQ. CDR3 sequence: CASSLSGANTDTQYF. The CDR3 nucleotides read TGCGCCAGCAGCTTAAGCGGGGCTAACACAGATACGCAGTATTTT.

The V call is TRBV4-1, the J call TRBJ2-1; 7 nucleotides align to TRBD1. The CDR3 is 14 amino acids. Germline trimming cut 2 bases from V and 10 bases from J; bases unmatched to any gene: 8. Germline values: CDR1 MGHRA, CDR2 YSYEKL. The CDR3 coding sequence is TGCGCCAGCAGCCAATTACGGCCAGGGGGAGAGCAGTTCTTC. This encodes CASSQLRPGGEQFF.

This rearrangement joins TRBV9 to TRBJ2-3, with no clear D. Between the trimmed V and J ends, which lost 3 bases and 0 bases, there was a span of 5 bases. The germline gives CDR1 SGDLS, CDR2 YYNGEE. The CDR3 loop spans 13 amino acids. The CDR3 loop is CASSGSSTDTQYF. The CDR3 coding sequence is TGTGCCAGCAGCGGAAGTAGCACAGATACGCAGTATTTT.

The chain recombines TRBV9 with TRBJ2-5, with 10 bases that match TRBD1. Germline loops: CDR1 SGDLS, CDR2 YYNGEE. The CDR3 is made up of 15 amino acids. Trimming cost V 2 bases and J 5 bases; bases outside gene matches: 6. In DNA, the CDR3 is TGTGCCAGCAGCGTGGGACAGGGGATAAGGGAGACCCAGTACTTC. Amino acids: CASSVGQGIRETQYF.

The CDR3 sequence is CASSRDRTPYEQYF. CDR3 DNA sequence: TGTGCCAGCAGTCGGGACAGGACCCCCTACGAGCAGTACTTC. The chain is built from TRBV27 and TRBJ2-7; 8 nucleotides align to TRBD1. V was clipped by 5 bases and J by 2 bases; unmatched bases: 5. Germline assignment: CDR1 MNHEY and CDR2 SMNVEV (reference sequence). The CDR3 length is 14 residues.

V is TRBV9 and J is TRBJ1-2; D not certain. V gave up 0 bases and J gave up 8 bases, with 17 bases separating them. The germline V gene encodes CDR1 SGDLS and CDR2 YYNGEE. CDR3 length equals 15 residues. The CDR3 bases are TGTGCCAGCAGCGTAGTGCGGGGATCGTATGTCGGCTACACCTTC. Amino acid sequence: CASSVVRGSYVGYTF. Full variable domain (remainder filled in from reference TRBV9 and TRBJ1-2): DSGVTQTPKHLITATGQRVTLRCSPRSGDLSVYWYQQSLDQGLQFLIQYYNGEERAKGNILERFSAQQFPDLHSELNLSSLELGDSALYFCASSVVRGSYVGYTFGSGTRLTVV.

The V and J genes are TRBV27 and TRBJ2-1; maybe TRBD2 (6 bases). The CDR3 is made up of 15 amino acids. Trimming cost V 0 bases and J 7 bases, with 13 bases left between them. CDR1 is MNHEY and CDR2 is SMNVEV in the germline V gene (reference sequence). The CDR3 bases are TGTGCCAGCAGTTTATCGAGGGCAGGGAGGAATGAGCAGTTCTTC. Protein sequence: CASSLSRAGRNEQFF.

The CDR3 reads CATRTGVNTGELFF. As DNA, the CDR3 is TGTGCCACTAGGACGGGGGTGAACACCGGGGAGCTGTTTTTT. V and J are TRBV2 and TRBJ2-2, with D perhaps matching TRBD2 (6 bases). CDR1 is SNHLY and CDR2 is FYNNEI in the germline V gene. The CDR3 is made up of 14 amino acids. V was clipped by 10 bases and J by 1 base, with 13 bases between them.

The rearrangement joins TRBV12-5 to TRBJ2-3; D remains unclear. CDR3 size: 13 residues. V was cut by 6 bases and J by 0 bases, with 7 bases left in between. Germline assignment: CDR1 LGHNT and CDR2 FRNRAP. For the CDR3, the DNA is TGTGCTAGTGGACATCTTAGCACAGATACGCAGTATTTT. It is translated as CASGHLSTDTQYF.

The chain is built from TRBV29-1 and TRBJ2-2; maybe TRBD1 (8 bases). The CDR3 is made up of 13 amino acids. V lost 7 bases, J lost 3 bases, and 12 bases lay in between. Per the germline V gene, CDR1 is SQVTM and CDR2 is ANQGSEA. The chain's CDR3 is CSEAGQDTGELFF. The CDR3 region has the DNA TGCAGCGAAGCGGGACAGGACACCGGGGAGCTGTTTTTT.

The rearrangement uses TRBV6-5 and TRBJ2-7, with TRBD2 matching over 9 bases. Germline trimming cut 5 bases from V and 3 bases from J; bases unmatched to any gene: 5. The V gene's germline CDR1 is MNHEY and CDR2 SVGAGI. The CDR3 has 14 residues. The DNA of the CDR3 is TGTGCCAGCAGTCCCCTAGCGGGGAGCTACGAGCAGTACTTC. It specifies CASSPLAGSYEQYF.

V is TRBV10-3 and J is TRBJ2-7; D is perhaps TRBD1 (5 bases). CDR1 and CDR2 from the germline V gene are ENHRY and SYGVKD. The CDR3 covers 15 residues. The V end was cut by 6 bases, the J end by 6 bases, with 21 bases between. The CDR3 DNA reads TGTGCCATCAGGGGGCACCGAGCCTTACCGGGCGAGCAGTACGTC. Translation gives CAIRGHRALPGEQYV.

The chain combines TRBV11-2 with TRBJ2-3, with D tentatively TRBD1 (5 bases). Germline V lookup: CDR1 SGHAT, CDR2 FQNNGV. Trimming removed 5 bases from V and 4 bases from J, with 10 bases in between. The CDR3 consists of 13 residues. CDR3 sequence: CASSRDSPDTQYF. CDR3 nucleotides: TGTGCCAGCAGCCGCGACAGCCCAGATACGCAGTATTTT.

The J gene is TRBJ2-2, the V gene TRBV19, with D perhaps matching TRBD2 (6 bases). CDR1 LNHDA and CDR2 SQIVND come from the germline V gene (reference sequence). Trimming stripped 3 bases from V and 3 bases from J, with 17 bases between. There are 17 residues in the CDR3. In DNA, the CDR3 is TGTGCCAGTAGTATGGGGGTGGTGGCGGGGCACACCGGGGAGCTGTTTTTT. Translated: CASSMGVVAGHTGELFF.

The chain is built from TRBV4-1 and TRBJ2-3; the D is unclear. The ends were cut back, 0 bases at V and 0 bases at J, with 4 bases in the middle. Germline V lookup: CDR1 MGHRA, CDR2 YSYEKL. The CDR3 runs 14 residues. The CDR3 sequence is CASSQDESTDTQYF. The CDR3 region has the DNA TGCGCCAGCAGCCAAGACGAAAGCACAGATACGCAGTATTTT.

The CDR3 here is CASSHGTSGQETQYF. The CDR3 nucleotides read TGCGCCAGCAGCCATGGGACTAGCGGCCAAGAGACCCAGTACTTC. The V call is TRBV4-3, the J call TRBJ2-5, with 11 bases aligning to TRBD2. Germline CDR1 and CDR2: LGHNA and YSLEER. Trimming cost V 3 bases and J 1 base; bases outside gene matches: 1. CDR3 size: 15 residues.

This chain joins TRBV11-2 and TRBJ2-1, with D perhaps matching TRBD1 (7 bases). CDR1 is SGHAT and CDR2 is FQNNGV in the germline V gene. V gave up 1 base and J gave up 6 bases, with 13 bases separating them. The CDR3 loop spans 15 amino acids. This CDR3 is CASSLGGDSRNEQFF. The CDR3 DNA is TGTGCCAGCAGCTTAGGCGGGGACAGCCGCAATGAGCAGTTCTTC. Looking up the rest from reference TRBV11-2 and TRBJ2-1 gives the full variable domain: EAGVAQSPRYKIIEKRQSVAFWCNPISGHATLYWYQQILGQGPKLLIQFQNNGVVDDSQLPKDRFSAERLKGVDSTLKIQPAKLEDSAVYLCASSLGGDSRNEQFFGPGTRLTVL.

In DNA form, the CDR3 reads TGTGCCAGCAGCGGGGGCCCTAATCAGCCCCAGCATTTT. Encoded protein: CASSGGPNQPQHF. The V call is TRBV5-8, the J call TRBJ1-5; weak D call: TRBD1 (6 bases). The CDR3 sequence is 13 residues long. Trimming removed 4 bases at V and 4 bases at J, with 9 bases between. Germline V gene lookup returns CDR1 SGHTS and CDR2 YDEGEE.